These 20 T cell receptor beta chains were sequenced from one sample in a study of beta chain features in type 1 diabetes. Expressed TCRB transcripts got sequenced, as all isolated RNA was reverse transcribed. The method was immunoSEQ multiplex PCR; TCRdb's version includes in-frame clones alone and lacks a portion of them. The sample records about 350,000 clones, about 18% being singletons. Source material: naive CD4+ T cells from blood. The receptors were gathered from a woman aged 18 to 35 in good health.

V is TRBV5-1 and J is TRBJ2-3; tentative D call: TRBD1 (5 bases). CDR1 is SGHRS, CDR2 YFSETQ, per germline. V was pared by 4 bases and J by 4 bases, with 10 bases between. The CDR3 has 13 residues. CDR3 nucleotide sequence: TGCGCCAGCAGCCAGGGATGGGCAGATACGCAGTATTTT. Its protein product is CASSQGWADTQYF.

This clone was observed a handful of times. J is TRBJ2-5 and V is TRBV18; D is ambiguous. The CDR3 totals 11 residues. The germline gives CDR1 KGHSH, CDR2 LQKENI. Trimming removed 6 bases at V and 4 bases at J, with 6 bases between. The DNA for the CDR3 is TGTGCCAGCTCCGCGAGAGAGACCCAGTACTTC. This gives the protein CASSARETQYF.

V and J are TRBV29-1 and TRBJ1-1, with 7 bases fitting TRBD1. V was clipped by 6 bases and J by 5 bases; unmatched bases: 6. The germline V gene has CDR1 SQVTM and CDR2 ANQGSEA. This CDR3 spans 12 amino acids. CDR3 loop: CSVRQGRTEAFF. DNA for the CDR3: TGCAGCGTCCGACAGGGAAGGACTGAAGCTTTCTTT.

This clone has more than one count but fewer than ten. The chain couples TRBV7-9 to TRBJ2-3; 11 bases are shared with TRBD2. The ends lost 4 bases at V and 1 base at J; junction bases unmatched: 4. The length of the CDR3 is 16 residues. Germline V gene sequence: CDR1 SEHNR, CDR2 FQNEAQ (reference sequence). CDR3 in DNA: TGTGCCAGCAGCTCCACTAGCGGGAGTGGCACAGATACGCAGTATTTT. Protein: CASSSTSGSGTDTQYF.

This clone was seen more than once but under ten times. This sequence joins TRBV7-2 and TRBJ2-3; possibly TRBD1 for D (6 bases). In germline, CDR1 is SGHTA, CDR2 FQGNSA. The CDR3 has 14 amino acids. The ends were cut back, 2 bases at V and 3 bases at J, with 9 bases in the middle. The CDR3 is CASSLFRGTDTQYF. For the CDR3, the DNA is TGTGCCAGCAGCTTATTCAGGGGAACAGATACGCAGTATTTT.

The V call is TRBV6-5, the J call TRBJ2-1; D not resolved. The V end was cut by 0 bases, the J end by 12 bases, with 15 bases between. CDR1 MNHEY and CDR2 SVGAGI come from the germline V gene. The CDR3 consists of 14 residues. CDR3 coding DNA: TGTGCCAGCAGTTACTCATCGGGTTCCTGGTGGCAGTTCTTC. It yields the protein CASSYSSGSWWQFF.

This clone was seen only a few times. The J gene is TRBJ1-1, the V gene TRBV30, with 7 nucleotides matching TRBD1. This CDR3 comprises 13 residues. With 8 bases clipped from V and 1 base from J, the junction kept 7 bases outside the gene matches. Germline CDR1 reads GTSNPN; CDR2 reads SVGIG (reference sequence). CDR3 nucleotide sequence: TGTGCCAGAGGGGGCTGGGGGAACACTGAAGCTTTCTTT. Translated: CARGGWGNTEAFF.

This clone was counted only a few times. The gene calls are TRBV11-2 and TRBJ1-2, with D possibly matching TRBD1 (5 bases). The CDR3 spans 14 residues. CDR1 SGHAT and CDR2 FQNNGV come from the germline V gene. Trimming removed 0 bases from V and 8 bases from J, with 13 bases in between. CDR3 sequence (DNA): TGTGCCAGCAGCTTAGATCCGGACATTCGGGGCTACACCTTC. Translating gives CASSLDPDIRGYTF.

CDR3 nucleotide sequence: TGTGCCAGCAGCCAGGCCCCCAGGGATAACACTGAAGCTTTCTTT. Encoded protein: CASSQAPRDNTEAFF. V is TRBV4-2 and J is TRBJ1-1, with D possibly TRBD1 on 5 matching bases. From germline, CDR1 is LGHNA and CDR2 YNFKEQ. Trimming pared 3 bases from V and 2 bases from J, leaving 13 bases between. This CDR3 contains 15 residues.

This chain links TRBV9 with TRBJ2-3; TRBD1 aligns across 7 bases. Germline trimming cut 1 base from V and 5 bases from J; bases unmatched to any gene: 4. The CDR3 sequence is 14 residues long. CDR1 is SGDLS, CDR2 YYNGEE, per germline. This chain's CDR3 is CASSVKGAGDTQYF. The CDR3 coding sequence is TGTGCCAGCAGCGTAAAGGGGGCGGGAGATACGCAGTATTTT.

This clone turned up a few times. The V call is TRBV29-1, the J call TRBJ2-3, with no clear D. The CDR3 is 14 amino acids. The V gene lost 5 bases and the J gene lost 0 bases, with 12 bases spanning the gap. CDR1 and CDR2 (germline): SQVTM, ANQGSEA. CDR3 sequence: CSVHYGGSTDTQYF. The CDR3 DNA follows: TGCAGCGTTCATTACGGTGGTAGCACAGATACGCAGTATTTT.

This clone was seen a few times. The CDR3 region is CASNLGRGGTNEKLFF. The DNA for the CDR3 is TGTGCCAGCAACCTAGGAAGGGGGGGAACTAATGAAAAACTGTTTTTT. The rearrangement links TRBV7-9 to TRBJ1-4; TRBD1 is a possible D gene (6 bases). This CDR3 region has 16 residues. Deletions cut 7 bases from V and 1 base from J, with 16 bases between. CDR1 is SEHNR, CDR2 FQNEAQ, per germline (reference sequence). Full variable domain (rest looked up from reference TRBV7-9 and TRBJ1-4): DTGVSQNPRHKITKRGQNVTFRCDPISEHNRLYWYRQTLGQGPEFLTYFQNEAQLEKSRLLSDRFSAERPKGSFSTLEIQRTEQGDSAMYLCASNLGRGGTNEKLFFGSGTQLSVL.

The J gene is TRBJ2-5, the V gene TRBV5-5; D is unresolved. Germline CDR1 and CDR2: SGHKS and YYEKEE (reference sequence). Between the trimmed V and J ends, which lost 2 bases and 0 bases, there was a span of 11 bases. This CDR3 has 15 amino acids. CDR3 residues: CASSFDWKYQETQYF. The DNA for the CDR3 is TGTGCCAGCAGCTTTGACTGGAAGTACCAAGAGACCCAGTACTTC.

This clone was observed a handful of times. This chain links TRBV29-1 with TRBJ2-3; possible D gene TRBD2, 5 bases. The length of the CDR3 is 13 residues. Germline V gives CDR1 SQVTM, CDR2 ANQGSEA. Deletions cut 6 bases from V and 0 bases from J, with 10 bases between. The CDR3 nucleotides read TGCAGCGTCCGGGATACTAGCACAGATACGCAGTATTTT. The encoded protein is CSVRDTSTDTQYF.

This clone was seen only a few times. The chain uses TRBV7-9 and TRBJ2-7, with 9 bases matching TRBD2. Germline assignment: CDR1 SEHNR and CDR2 FQNEAQ (reference sequence). The CDR3 is 14 amino acids. J gave up 3 bases and V 5 bases, and 5 bases lay outside the gene matches. This CDR3 is CASSTRTSVYEQYF. The CDR3 nucleotides are TGTGCCAGCAGCACCAGGACTAGCGTCTACGAGCAGTACTTC.

The chain links TRBV9 to TRBJ1-2, with 9 bases matching TRBD1. This CDR3 is 15 amino acids long. From germline, CDR1 is SGDLS and CDR2 YYNGEE. Unmatched junction bases numbered 6, after V lost 3 bases and J lost 3 bases. CDR3 nucleotide sequence: TGTGCCAGCAGCGCCGGACAGGGGTTTTACTATGGCTACACCTTC. Translating it yields CASSAGQGFYYGYTF.

The table lists this clone with a few counts. V gene TRBV6-6 combines with J gene TRBJ2-2; possible D gene TRBD2, 6 bases. V was pared by 5 bases and J by 8 bases, with 9 bases between. CDR3 size: 12 residues. Germline V lookup: CDR1 MNHNY, CDR2 SVGAGI (reference sequence). The CDR3: CASSPGRGELFF. DNA for the CDR3: TGTGCCAGCAGTCCAGGGAGGGGGGAGCTGTTTTTT.

This clone has a handful of counts. The chain has TRBV27 and TRBJ2-1; D perhaps matches TRBD2 (6 bases). The CDR3 covers 15 residues. Germline CDR1 is MNHEY and CDR2 is SMNVEV (reference sequence). V was shortened by 5 bases and J by 4 bases, with 15 bases between the two germline ends. CDR3 protein: CASSLTGTSYNEQFF. In DNA form, the CDR3 reads TGTGCCAGCAGTCTTACCGGGACTTCGTACAATGAGCAGTTCTTC.

The chain carries TRBV9 and TRBJ2-2; no clear D gene. Germline V gene data show CDR1 as SGDLS and CDR2 as YYNGEE. The CDR3 is made up of 15 amino acids. With 0 bases removed from V and 2 bases from J, the gap between germline ends came to 8 bases. CDR3 in DNA: TGTGCCAGCAGCGTAGAATCAGTCAACACCGGGGAGCTGTTTTTT. This sequence encodes CASSVESVNTGELFF.

J is TRBJ1-4 and V is TRBV4-3, with a weak D call TRBD1 (6 bases). Germline CDR1 is LGHNA and CDR2 is YSLEER. V lost 4 bases and J lost 8, with 11 bases in between. This CDR3 region has 13 residues. CDR3 residues: CASSLQRGEKLFF. The DNA for the CDR3 is TGCGCCAGCAGCCTACAGAGGGGGGAAAAACTGTTTTTT.